The source of this T cell receptor (beta chain) is a study of cytomegalovirus exposure and HLA in healthy donors. Study overall: One earlier analysis, a look at about 179 million T cells, found approximately 120 million unique TCR beta sequences. Study-level results: Specificity for CMV antigens was confirmed in vitro for a few of the CMV-associated chains. Immune exposure data for these donors was limited to CMV serostatus. Segments of the TCR beta V type were, in most cases, productive about 87% or about 30% of the time in an earlier analysis.

The CDR3 totals 14 residues. Trimming removed 5 bases from V and 11 bases from J; junction bases left unmatched: 10. CDR1 is LNHDA and CDR2 is SQIVND in the germline V gene (reference sequence). Use of 60 Vbeta and 13 Jbeta primers characterized the PCR. Sequenced by immunoSEQ multiplex PCR; TCRdb stores in-frame clones only, minus some. The top ten hold approximately 3.4% of the sample, which has about 170,000 clones, 60% to 80% seen once. About this clone itself: Its antigen is undetermined.

The receptor was derived from a female donor in good health and CMV-seronegative. The sequencing input was PBMCs. The chain links TRBV19 to TRBJ1-5, with 9 bases identical to TRBD1. DNA of the CDR3: TGTGCCAGTAGTGTGGGGGGACAGGGCGGATCCCAGCATTTT. The encoded protein is CASSVGGQGGSQHF.